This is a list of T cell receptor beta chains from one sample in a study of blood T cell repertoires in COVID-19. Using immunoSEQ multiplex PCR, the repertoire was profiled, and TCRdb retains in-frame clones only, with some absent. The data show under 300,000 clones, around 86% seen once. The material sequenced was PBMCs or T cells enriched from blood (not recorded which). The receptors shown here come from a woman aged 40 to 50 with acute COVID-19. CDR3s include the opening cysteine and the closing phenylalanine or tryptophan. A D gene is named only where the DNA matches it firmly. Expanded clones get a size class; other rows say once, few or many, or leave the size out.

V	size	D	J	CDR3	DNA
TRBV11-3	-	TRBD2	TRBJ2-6	CASSSPRGLAGSGANVLTF	TGTGCCAGCAGCTCCCCCCGGGGACTAGCGGGCTCTGGGGCCAACGTCCTGACTTTC
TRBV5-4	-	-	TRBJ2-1	CASSLAELAEYNEQFF	TGTGCCAGCAGCTTGGCCGAGTTAGCGGAGTACAATGAGCAGTTCTTC
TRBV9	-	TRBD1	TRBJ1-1	CASSPYLQGAITEAFF	TGTGCCAGCAGCCCCTACTTACAGGGGGCGATCACTGAAGCTTTCTTT
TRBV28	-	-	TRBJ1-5	CASSRQGENQPQHF	TGTGCCAGCAGCCGACAAGGCGAGAATCAGCCCCAGCATTTT
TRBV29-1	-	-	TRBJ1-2	CSVESVNTYGYTF	TGCAGCGTTGAATCTGTCAACACCTATGGCTACACCTTC
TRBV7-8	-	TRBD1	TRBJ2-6	CASSISRGQIESGANVLTF	TGTGCCAGCAGCATTTCCCGGGGACAGATTGAGTCTGGGGCCAACGTCCTGACTTTC
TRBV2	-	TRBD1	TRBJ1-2	CASSWDRSLDGYTF	TGTGCCAGCAGTTGGGACAGGAGTTTGGATGGCTACACCTTC
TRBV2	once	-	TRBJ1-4	CASAEGLWDEKLFF	TGTGCCAGCGCCGAGGGATTATGGGATGAAAAACTGTTTTTT
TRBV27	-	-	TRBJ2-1	CASSARFSYNEQFF	TGTGCCAGCAGCGCGAGGTTCTCCTACAATGAGCAGTTCTTC
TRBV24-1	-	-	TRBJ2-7	CATSDLIYGPAGEQYF	TGTGCCACCAGTGATTTGATTTACGGTCCGGCGGGCGAGCAGTACTTC
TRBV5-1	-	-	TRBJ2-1	CASSLKIDSHNEQFF	TGCGCCAGCAGCTTGAAGATAGACAGTCACAATGAGCAGTTCTTC
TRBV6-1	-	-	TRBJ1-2	CASSEGVSYGYTF	TGTGCCAGCAGTGAAGGAGTGAGCTATGGCTACACCTTC
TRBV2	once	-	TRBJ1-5	CASSEERGNNQPQHF	TGTGCCAGCAGTGAAGAGAGGGGGAACAATCAGCCCCAGCATTTT
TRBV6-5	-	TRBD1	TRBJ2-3	CASRRTGSTDTQYF	TGTGCCAGCAGAAGGACAGGTAGCACAGATACGCAGTATTTT
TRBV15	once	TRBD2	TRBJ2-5	CATSRTSAQETQYF	TGTGCCACCAGCAGGACTAGCGCACAAGAGACCCAGTACTTC
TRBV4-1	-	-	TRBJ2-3	CASSQGGLFSTDTQYF	TGCGCCAGCAGCCAAGGAGGACTCTTTAGCACAGATACGCAGTATTTT
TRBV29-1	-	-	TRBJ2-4	CSVILPSLAKNIQYF	TGCAGCGTTATACTCCCGTCTCTAGCCAAAAACATTCAGTACTTC
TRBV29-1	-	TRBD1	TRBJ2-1	CSGGQQYNEQFF	TGCAGCGGGGGACAGCAGTACAATGAGCAGTTCTTC
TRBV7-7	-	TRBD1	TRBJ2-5	CASSSTGTGWEETQYF	TGTGCTAGCAGCTCCACCGGGACAGGGTGGGAAGAGACCCAGTACTTC
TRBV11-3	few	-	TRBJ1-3	CASSLGNRGNTIYF	TGTGCCAGCAGCTTAGGCAACAGGGGAAACACCATATATTTT
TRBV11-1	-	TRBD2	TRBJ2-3	CASSLGLAGGTDTQYF	TGTGCCAGCAGCTTAGGACTAGCGGGAGGAACAGATACGCAGTATTTT
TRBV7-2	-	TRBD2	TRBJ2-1	CASALAGGRTYNEQFF	TGTGCCAGCGCGCTAGCGGGAGGGAGGACCTACAATGAGCAGTTCTTC
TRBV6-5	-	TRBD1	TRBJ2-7	CASSPQGQDSYEQYF	TGTGCCAGCAGTCCCCAAGGACAGGACTCCTACGAGCAGTACTTC
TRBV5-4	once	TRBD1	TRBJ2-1	CASSPQGASSYNEQFF	TGTGCCAGCAGCCCCCAGGGGGCGAGCTCCTACAATGAGCAGTTCTTC
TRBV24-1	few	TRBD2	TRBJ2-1	CATSGGTSRNNNEQFF	TGTGCCACCAGTGGCGGGACTAGCAGGAACAACAATGAGCAGTTCTTC
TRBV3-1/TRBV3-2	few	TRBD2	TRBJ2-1	CASSQDSTSAFNEQFF	TGTGCCAGCAGCCAAGATTCGACTAGCGCGTTCAATGAGCAGTTCTTC
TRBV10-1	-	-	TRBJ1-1	CASSDLQGSGEAFF	TGCGCCAGCAGTGACCTACAGGGAAGTGGTGAAGCTTTCTTT
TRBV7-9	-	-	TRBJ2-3	CASSLVIDTQYF	TGTGCCAGCAGCTTAGTAATCGATACGCAGTATTTT
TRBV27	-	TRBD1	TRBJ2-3	CASSLSDRATDTQYF	TGTGCCAGCAGTTTATCGGACAGGGCCACAGATACGCAGTATTTT
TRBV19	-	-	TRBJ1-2	CASSLAGSYGYTF	TGTGCCAGTAGCCTGGCAGGGTCCTATGGCTACACCTTC
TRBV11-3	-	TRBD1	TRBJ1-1	CASSFLGGADTEAFF	TGTGCCAGCAGCTTCTTAGGGGGCGCGGACACTGAAGCTTTCTTT
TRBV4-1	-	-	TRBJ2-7	CASSQEGGLYEQYF	TGCGCCAGCAGCCAAGAGGGAGGACTCTACGAGCAGTACTTC
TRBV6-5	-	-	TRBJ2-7	CASSRGQPSYEQYF	TGTGCCAGCAGCCGTGGACAGCCCTCCTACGAGCAGTACTTC
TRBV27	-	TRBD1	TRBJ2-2	CASTKSGTGITGELFF	TGTGCCAGCACTAAGTCCGGGACAGGCATCACCGGGGAGCTGTTTTTT
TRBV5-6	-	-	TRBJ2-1	CASSSSGYEQFF	TGTGCCAGCAGCTCGAGCGGGTATGAGCAGTTCTTC